This TCR beta chain was obtained from a study of T cells expressing NK-cell markers. Per the germline V gene, CDR1 is LGHDT and CDR2 is YNNKEL (reference sequence). The CDR3 runs to 16 residues. TCRdb re-called the 5' RACE reads; every CDR3 protein appears as one record, without DNA. The sample table includes tens of thousands of distinct CDR3 sequences. The rearrangement links TRBV3-1 to TRBJ2-2; lacking DNA, the TRBD2 call made by TCRdb goes unchecked. This receptor was identified in a woman between 18 and 75 years old in good health. The sample consisted of blood T cells: a sorted CD56 or NKG2C T cell subset, CD4+ or CD8+ T cells, or bulk PBMC T cells (not recorded which). The CDR3 reads CASSPSSGAYTGELFF.